This TCR beta chain was documented in a study of cytomegalovirus exposure and HLA in healthy donors. Each donor was healthy, and each was a bone marrow donor. Findings and limits, study-wide: Another analysis was done later, and it associated 16,951 TCR beta sequences with HLA alleles at 0.05 false discovery rate. Among immune exposure information, only CMV serostatus was available. When analyzed later, a missense DCLRE1C variant was found to be linked to TCR beta V- and J-gene trimming.

A multiplex PCR was run with 60 Vbeta primers and 13 Jbeta primers. The assay was immunoSEQ multiplex PCR, and TCRdb's table has in-frame clones only and misses some. The sample has under 200,000 clones, around 77% seen once; the top ten hold about 2.4%. Deletions cut 8 bases from V and 2 bases from J, with 16 bases between. Germline values: CDR1 MDHEN, CDR2 SYDVKM. The CDR3 covers 14 residues. As to this clone: Its antigen is undetermined.

The sequenced sample consisted of PBMCs. The sequence derives from a man between 60 and 70 years old in good health and CMV-seronegative. The chain uses TRBV28 and TRBJ2-7; D not resolved. The CDR3 spells CASSRSVYPYEQYF. The CDR3 DNA reads as TGTGCCAGCTCCAGGTCGGTGTATCCCTACGAGCAGTACTTC.